The rows below give T cell receptor beta chains drawn from one sample of a study of blood T cell repertoires in COVID-19. Using immunoSEQ multiplex PCR, the repertoire was profiled, and TCRdb retains in-frame clones only, with some absent. The sample lists 130,000 or so clones; roughly 84% were seen once. Input material: peripheral blood. These receptors all stem from a woman aged 60-75 years with acute or convalescent COVID-19. Each CDR3 is given with its conserved first and last residue. Fields, in order: clone size, D gene, V gene, J gene, CDR3 DNA, CDR3 protein. A D gene is named only where the DNA matches it firmly. Clone size is given for some rows only: seen once, a few or many times, or a class if the clone is expanded.

>NA|TRBD2|TRBV5-5|TRBJ2-3
TGTGCCAGCAGCTTGGCCGCTAGCGGGGGGGCAGATACGCAGTATTTT
CASSLAASGGADTQYF
>NA|NA|TRBV28|TRBJ2-7
TGTGCCAGCAGTTCACGGGGGACTTCCTACGAGCAGTACTTC
CASSSRGTSYEQYF
>once|TRBD2|TRBV3-1/TRBV3-2|TRBJ2-2
TGTGCCAGCAGCCAAGCTGGCGGGGGGGCGCGTACCGGGGAGCTGTTTTTT
CASSQAGGGARTGELFF
>NA|NA|TRBV18|TRBJ2-3
TGTGCCAGCTCGTCGCCTAACTCGAGGGATACGCAGTATTTT
CASSSPNSRDTQYF
>NA|NA|TRBV2|TRBJ2-2
TGTGCCAGCCAGAACCTAGACAGAAACACCGGGGAGCTGTTTTTT
CASQNLDRNTGELFF
>NA|TRBD1|TRBV29-1|TRBJ2-5
TGCAGCGTGGGGGACAGAGCGTTTCCTGGGGAGACCCAGTACTTC
CSVGDRAFPGETQYF
>once|NA|TRBV5-1|TRBJ2-5
TGCGCCAGCAGCCCTGGCGGACAAGAGACCCAGTACTTC
CASSPGGQETQYF
>NA|NA|TRBV27|TRBJ1-5
TGTGCCAGCAGTTCAGCGCCTAGGACAGACCAACCGAATCAGCCCCAGCATTTT
CASSSAPRTDQPNQPQHF
>NA|TRBD1|TRBV7-2|TRBJ1-6
TGTGCCAGCAGCTTGACCGGGACAGCAAATTCACCCCTCCACTTT
CASSLTGTANSPLHF
>NA|TRBD1|TRBV5-1|TRBJ1-2
TGCGCCAGCAGCTTGGACAGGGGGAACTATGGCTACACCTTC
CASSLDRGNYGYTF
>NA|TRBD1|TRBV9|TRBJ2-1
TGTGCCAGCAGTTCCGAATTGGGACAGGACTTCTATGAGCAGTTCTTC
CASSSELGQDFYEQFF
>NA|NA|TRBV4-1|TRBJ2-5
TGCGCCAGCAGCACTGGGACTTTAGAGACCCAGTACTTC
CASSTGTLETQYF
>NA|NA|TRBV19|TRBJ1-5
TGTGCCAGTAGTCAGAATACAGGAACCCAGCCCCAGCATTTT
CASSQNTGTQPQHF
>NA|NA|TRBV11-1|TRBJ2-2
TGTGCCAGCAGCTTTTCGGGGGGGGAGCTGTTTTTT
CASSFSGGELFF
>NA|NA|TRBV18|TRBJ1-1
TGTGCCAGCTCACCAATCACAGGGTACACTGAAGCTTTCTTT
CASSPITGYTEAFF
>NA|NA|TRBV3-1/TRBV3-2|TRBJ1-6
TGTGCCAGCAGCGCCTGGCCCCTTTCACCCCTCCACTTT
CASSAWPLSPLHF
>NA|NA|TRBV15|TRBJ2-2
TGTGCCACCAGCACTACCCTCGACAGGAACACCGGGGAGCTGTTTTTT
CATSTTLDRNTGELFF
>NA|TRBD1|TRBV19|TRBJ2-4
TGTGCCAGTACCGCTCTAGTTCCCGGACAGGCCCCTGGCCTTCAGTACTTC
CASTALVPGQAPGLQYF
>NA|TRBD1|TRBV5-1|TRBJ1-1
TGCGCCAGCAGCTTAGGACAGGGAGGTTTGGACACTGAAGCTTTCTTT
CASSLGQGGLDTEAFF
>NA|NA|TRBV11-2|TRBJ2-7
TGTGCCAGCAGCTTAGTCGGGTCCTACGAGCAGTACTTC
CASSLVGSYEQYF
>NA|NA|TRBV7-8|TRBJ1-1
TGTGCCAGCAGCTTCCGGACAGACACTGAAGCTTTCTTT
CASSFRTDTEAFF
>NA|TRBD1|TRBV28|TRBJ2-5
TGTGCCAGCACCTCTGGGACAGGTCAAGAGACCCAGTACTTC
CASTSGTGQETQYF
>NA|NA|TRBV29-1|TRBJ2-7
TGCAGCGTGGCTCGACAGGTCTCCTACGAGCAGTACTTC
CSVARQVSYEQYF
>NA|NA|TRBV19|TRBJ1-2
TGTGCCAGTAGTATAGACCCGGGACTTGCTAACTATGGCTACACCTTC
CASSIDPGLANYGYTF
>NA|NA|TRBV5-8|TRBJ1-5
TGTGCCAGCAGCTTGCGGGGTAATCAGCCCCAGCATTTT
CASSLRGNQPQHF
>NA|TRBD1|TRBV3-1/TRBV3-2|TRBJ2-3
TGTGCCAGCAGCCATTGGGACAGGGGGGACACAGATACGCAGTATTTT
CASSHWDRGDTDTQYF
>NA|NA|TRBV30|TRBJ2-2
TGTGCCTGGCTGGACAACGAGAACACCGGGGAGCTGTTTTTT
CAWLDNENTGELFF
>NA|NA|TRBV5-1|TRBJ1-4
TGCGCCAGCAGCTTGACCAGGGTGGGTGAAAAACTGTTTTTT
CASSLTRVGEKLFF
>NA|TRBD2|TRBV28|TRBJ2-1
TGTGCCAGCAGTCCCCCGCGGGAGCGGGGGGGCTTCGGACTTAATGAGCAGTTCTTC
CASSPPRERGGFGLNEQFF
>NA|NA|TRBV19|TRBJ2-1
TGTGCCAGTAGTATAAGGCAGGGGTTAGCCTACAATGAGCAGTTCTTC
CASSIRQGLAYNEQFF
>NA|TRBD1|TRBV25-1|TRBJ1-1
TGTGCCAGCAGGAGAACAGGGGGCAAATCTGAAGCTTTCTTT
CASRRTGGKSEAFF